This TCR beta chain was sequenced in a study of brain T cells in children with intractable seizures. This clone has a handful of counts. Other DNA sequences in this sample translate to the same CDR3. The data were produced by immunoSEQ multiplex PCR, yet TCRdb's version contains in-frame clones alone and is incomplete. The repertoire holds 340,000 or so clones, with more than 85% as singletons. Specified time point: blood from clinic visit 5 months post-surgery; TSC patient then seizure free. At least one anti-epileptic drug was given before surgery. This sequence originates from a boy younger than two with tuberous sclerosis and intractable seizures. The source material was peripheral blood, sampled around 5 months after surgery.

The CDR3 reads CASSLGANTEAFF. CDR3 nucleotide sequence: TGCGCCAGCAGCTTGGGGGCGAACACTGAAGCTTTCTTT. V and J are TRBV5-1 and TRBJ1-1; D is unresolved. The CDR3 contains 13 residues. V was trimmed by 0 bases and J by 1 base, leaving 4 bases between them. Germline CDR1 SGHRS, CDR2 YFSETQ.